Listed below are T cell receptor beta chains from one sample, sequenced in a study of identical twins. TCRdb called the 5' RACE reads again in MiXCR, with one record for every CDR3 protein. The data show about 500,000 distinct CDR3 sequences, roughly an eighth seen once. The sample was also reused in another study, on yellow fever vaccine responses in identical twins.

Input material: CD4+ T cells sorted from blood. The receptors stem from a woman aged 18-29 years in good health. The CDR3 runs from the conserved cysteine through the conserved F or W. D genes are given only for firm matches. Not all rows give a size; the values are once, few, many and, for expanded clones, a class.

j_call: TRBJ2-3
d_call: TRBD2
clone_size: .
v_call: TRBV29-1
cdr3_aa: CSVRLGGGRQTDTQYF
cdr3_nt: TGCAGCGTTAGGCTCGGGGGGGGACGCCAGACAGATACGCAGTATTTT

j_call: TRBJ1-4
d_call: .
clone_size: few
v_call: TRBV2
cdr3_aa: CASSPTFLEKLFF
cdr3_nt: TGTGCCAGCAGTCCTACCTTCTTGGAAAAACTGTTTTTT

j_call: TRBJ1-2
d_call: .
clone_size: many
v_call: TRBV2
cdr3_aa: CASSERGATNYGYTF
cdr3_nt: TGTGCCAGCAGTGAGAGGGGGGCAACTAACTATGGCTACACCTTC

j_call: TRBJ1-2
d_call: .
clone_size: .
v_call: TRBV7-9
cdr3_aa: CASSLNTGEYGYTF
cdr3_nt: TGTGCCAGCAGCCTAAATACCGGGGAGTACGGCTACACCTTC

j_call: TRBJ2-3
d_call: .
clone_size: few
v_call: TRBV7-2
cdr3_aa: CASSLNGGLGTDTQYF
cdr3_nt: TGTGCCAGCAGCTTAAACGGCGGACTGGGCACAGATACGCAGTATTTT

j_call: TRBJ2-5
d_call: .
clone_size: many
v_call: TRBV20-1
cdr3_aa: CSASFGGLETQYF
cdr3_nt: TGCAGTGCTAGTTTTGGGGGGTTGGAGACCCAGTACTTC

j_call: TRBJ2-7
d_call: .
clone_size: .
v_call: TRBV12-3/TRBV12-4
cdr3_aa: CASSLVTGVGEQYF
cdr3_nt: TGTGCCAGCAGTTTAGTTACAGGTGTAGGCGAGCAGTACTTC

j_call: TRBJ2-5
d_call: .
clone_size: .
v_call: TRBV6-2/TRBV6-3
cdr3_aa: CASSPTRATQYF
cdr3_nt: TGTGCCAGCAGTCCAACACGGGCGACCCAGTACTTC

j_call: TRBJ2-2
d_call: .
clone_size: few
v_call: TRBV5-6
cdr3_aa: CASSLAGKGELFF
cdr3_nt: TGTGCCAGCAGCTTGGCCGGAAAGGGGGAGCTGTTTTTT

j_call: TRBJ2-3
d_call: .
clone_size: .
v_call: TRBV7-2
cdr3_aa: CASRVGHALGEQYF
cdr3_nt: TGTGCCAGCAGAGTGGGACACGCGCTTGGAGAGCAGTATTTT

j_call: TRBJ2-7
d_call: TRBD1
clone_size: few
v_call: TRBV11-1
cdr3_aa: CASSLAYGQGQGRNYEQYF
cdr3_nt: TGTGCCAGCAGCTTAGCCTACGGCCAGGGACAGGGTAGGAATTACGAGCAGTACTTC

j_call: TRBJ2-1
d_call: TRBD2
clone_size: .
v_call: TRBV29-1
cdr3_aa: CSVAPSGRANEQFF
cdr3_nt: TGCAGCGTTGCGCCTAGCGGGAGGGCCAATGAGCAGTTCTTC

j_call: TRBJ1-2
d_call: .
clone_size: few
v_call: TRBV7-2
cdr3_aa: CASSLAESLSYTF
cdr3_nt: TGTGCCAGCAGCTTAGCGGAGAGTCTGAGCTACACCTTC

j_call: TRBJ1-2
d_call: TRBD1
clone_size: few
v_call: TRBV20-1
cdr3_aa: CSARTDRGGYGYTF
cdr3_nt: TGCAGTGCTAGAACGGACAGGGGCGGCTATGGCTACACCTTC

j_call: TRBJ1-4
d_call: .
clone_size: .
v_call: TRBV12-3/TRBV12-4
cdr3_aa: CASSSEEKLFF
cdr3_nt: TGTGCCAGCAGTTCAGAAGAAAAACTGTTTTTT

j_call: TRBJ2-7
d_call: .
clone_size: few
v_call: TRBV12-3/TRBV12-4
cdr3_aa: CASTLDGWGHESTKQYF
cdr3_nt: TGTGCCAGCACTTTAGACGGGTGGGGACACGAAAGTACGAAGCAGTACTTC

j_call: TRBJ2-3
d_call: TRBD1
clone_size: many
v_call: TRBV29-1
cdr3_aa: CSVGTESTDTQYF
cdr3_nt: TGCAGCGTCGGGACAGAGAGCACAGATACGCAGTATTTT

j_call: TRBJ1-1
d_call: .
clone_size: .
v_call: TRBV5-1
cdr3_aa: CASSTDSLNTEAFF
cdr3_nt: TGCGCCAGTAGTACCGACTCCTTGAACACTGAAGCTTTCTTT

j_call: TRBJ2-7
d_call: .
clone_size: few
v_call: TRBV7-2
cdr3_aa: CASSTIRDRSYEQYF
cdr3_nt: TGTGCCAGCAGCACCATCCGGGACCGCTCCTACGAGCAGTACTTC

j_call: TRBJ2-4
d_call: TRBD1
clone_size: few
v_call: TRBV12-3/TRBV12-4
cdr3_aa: CASSATGGNIQYF
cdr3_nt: TGTGCCAGCAGCGCGACAGGGGGGAACATTCAGTACTTC

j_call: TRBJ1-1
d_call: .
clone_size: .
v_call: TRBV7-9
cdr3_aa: CASSLDTVIGIF
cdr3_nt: TGTGCCAGCAGCTTAGACACAGTCATCGGGATCTTT

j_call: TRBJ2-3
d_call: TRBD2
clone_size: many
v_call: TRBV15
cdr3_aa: CATTPGGEGTDTQYF
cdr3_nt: TGTGCCACCACCCCGGGGGGAGAGGGCACAGATACGCAGTATTTT

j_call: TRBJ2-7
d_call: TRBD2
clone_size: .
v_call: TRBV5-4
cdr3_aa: CASSLASPASGYEQYF
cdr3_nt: TGTGCCAGCAGCTTGGCCTCCCCTGCTAGCGGCTACGAGCAGTACTTC

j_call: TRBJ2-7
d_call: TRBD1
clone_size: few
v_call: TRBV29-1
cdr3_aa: CSVGQGDEQYF
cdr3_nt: TGCAGCGTTGGACAGGGGGACGAGCAGTACTTC

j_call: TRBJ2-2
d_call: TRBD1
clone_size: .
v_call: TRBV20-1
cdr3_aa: CSARPGQGFGGTGELFF
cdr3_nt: TGCAGTGCTAGGCCCGGACAGGGGTTCGGTGGGACCGGGGAGCTGTTTTTT

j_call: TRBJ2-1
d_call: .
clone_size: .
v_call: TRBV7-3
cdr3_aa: CASSPEGLYNEQFF
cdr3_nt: TGTGCCAGCAGCCCGGAGGGGCTCTACAATGAGCAGTTCTTC

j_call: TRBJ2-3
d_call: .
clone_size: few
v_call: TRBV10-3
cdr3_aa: CAISDRRATDTQYF
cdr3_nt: TGTGCCATCAGTGATCGGCGGGCCACAGATACGCAGTATTTT

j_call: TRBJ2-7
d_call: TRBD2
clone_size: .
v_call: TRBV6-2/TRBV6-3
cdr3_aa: CASSYRTSGRGWSYEQYF
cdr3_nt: TGTGCCAGCAGTTACCGGACTAGCGGGAGAGGATGGTCCTACGAGCAGTACTTC

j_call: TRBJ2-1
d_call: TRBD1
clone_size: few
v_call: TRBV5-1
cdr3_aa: CASSLEGQGFNEQFF
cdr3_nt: TGCGCCAGCAGCTTGGAGGGACAGGGTTTCAATGAGCAGTTCTTC

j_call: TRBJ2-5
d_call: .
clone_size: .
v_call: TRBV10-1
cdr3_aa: CANGRRRSETQYF
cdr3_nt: TGCGCCAACGGGCGGAGGCGGTCCGAGACCCAGTACTTC

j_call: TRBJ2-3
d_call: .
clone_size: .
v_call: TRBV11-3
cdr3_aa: CASSLHADTQYF
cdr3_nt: TGTGCCAGCAGCCTTCACGCAGATACGCAGTATTTT

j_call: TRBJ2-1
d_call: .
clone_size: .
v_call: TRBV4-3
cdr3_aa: CASSQSGAEQFF
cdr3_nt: TGCGCCAGCAGCCAGTCAGGAGCTGAGCAGTTCTTC

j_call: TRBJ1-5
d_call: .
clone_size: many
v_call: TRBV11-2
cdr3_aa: CASSLDGGGQPQHF
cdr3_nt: TGTGCCAGCAGCTTAGATGGGGGAGGACAGCCCCAGCATTTT

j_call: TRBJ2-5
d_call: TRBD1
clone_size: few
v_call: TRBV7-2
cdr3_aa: CASSDRRDRAETQYF
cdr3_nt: TGTGCCAGCAGCGACCGCCGGGACAGGGCAGAGACCCAGTACTTC

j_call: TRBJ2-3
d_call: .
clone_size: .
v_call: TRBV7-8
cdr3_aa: CASSSGAGTDTQYF
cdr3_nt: TGTGCCAGCAGCTCGGGAGCGGGCACAGATACGCAGTATTTT

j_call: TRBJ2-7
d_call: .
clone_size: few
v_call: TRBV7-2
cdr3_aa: CASSYTGFVGEQYF
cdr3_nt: TGTGCCAGCAGCTATACAGGGTTTGTAGGCGAGCAGTACTTC

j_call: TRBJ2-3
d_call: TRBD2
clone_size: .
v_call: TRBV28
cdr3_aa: CASSQPGLAGVGVTDTQYF
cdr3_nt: TGTGCCAGCAGTCAACCGGGACTAGCGGGAGTCGGTGTCACAGATACGCAGTATTTT

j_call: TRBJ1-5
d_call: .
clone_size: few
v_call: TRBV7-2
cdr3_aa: CASRRNDQPQHF
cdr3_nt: TGTGCCAGCAGACGGAACGATCAGCCCCAGCATTTT

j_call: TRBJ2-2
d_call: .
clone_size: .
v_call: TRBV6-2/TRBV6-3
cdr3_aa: CASRDSGRPGELFF
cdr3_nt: TGTGCCAGCAGGGACTCAGGGAGGCCCGGGGAGCTGTTTTTT

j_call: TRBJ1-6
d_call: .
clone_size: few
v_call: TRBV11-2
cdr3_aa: CASTLSYNSPLHF
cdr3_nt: TGTGCCAGCACCCTGTCCTATAATTCACCCCTCCACTTT

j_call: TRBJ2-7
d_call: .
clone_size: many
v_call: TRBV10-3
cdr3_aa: CAISDQAAHEQYF
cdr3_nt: TGTGCCATCAGTGATCAAGCGGCTCACGAGCAGTACTTC

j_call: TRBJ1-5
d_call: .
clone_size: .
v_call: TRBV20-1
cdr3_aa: CSASLEVPAF
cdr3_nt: TGCAGTGCTAGTCTCGAAGTTCCCGCTTTT

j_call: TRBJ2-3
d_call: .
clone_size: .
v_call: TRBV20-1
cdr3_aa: CSASPGADTQYF
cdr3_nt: TGCAGTGCTTCCCCTGGGGCAGATACGCAGTATTTT

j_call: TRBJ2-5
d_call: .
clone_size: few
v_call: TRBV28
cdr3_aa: CASSRPSQGSETQYF
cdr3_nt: TGTGCCAGCAGTCGTCCATCACAGGGTTCTGAGACCCAGTACTTC

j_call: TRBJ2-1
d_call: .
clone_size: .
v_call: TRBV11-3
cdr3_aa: CASSPDRIYNEQFF
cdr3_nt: TGTGCCAGCAGCCCGGATAGAATCTACAATGAGCAGTTCTTC

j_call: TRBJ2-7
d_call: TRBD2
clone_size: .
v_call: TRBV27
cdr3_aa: CASSLLTSGGRYEQYF
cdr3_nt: TGTGCCAGCAGTTTATTGACTAGCGGGGGCCGCTACGAGCAGTACTTC

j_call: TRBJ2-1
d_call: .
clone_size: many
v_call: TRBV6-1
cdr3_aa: CASKRSSYNEQFF
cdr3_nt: TGTGCCAGTAAGCGGAGCTCCTACAATGAGCAGTTCTTC

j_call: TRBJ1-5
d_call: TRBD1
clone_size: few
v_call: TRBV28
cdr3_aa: CASSPAGQGLGQPQHF
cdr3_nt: TGTGCCAGCAGTCCCGCGGGACAGGGCCTGGGTCAGCCCCAGCATTTT

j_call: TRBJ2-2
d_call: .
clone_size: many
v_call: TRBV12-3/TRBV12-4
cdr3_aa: CASSNSPLRNTGELFF
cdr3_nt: TGTGCCAGCAGTAACAGTCCCCTAAGAAACACCGGGGAGCTGTTTTTT

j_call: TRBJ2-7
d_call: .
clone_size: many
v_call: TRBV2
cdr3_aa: CASRQGTYEQYF
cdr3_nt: TGTGCCAGCAGACAGGGAACCTACGAGCAGTACTTC

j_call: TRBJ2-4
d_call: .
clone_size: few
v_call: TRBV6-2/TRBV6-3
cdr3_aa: CASSYPGTVAKNIQYF
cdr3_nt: TGTGCCAGCAGTTATCCCGGGACTGTAGCCAAAAACATTCAGTACTTC

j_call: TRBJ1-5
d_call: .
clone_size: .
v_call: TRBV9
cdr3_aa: CASSGTDAYQPQHF
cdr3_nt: TGTGCCAGCAGTGGTACAGACGCCTATCAGCCCCAGCATTTT

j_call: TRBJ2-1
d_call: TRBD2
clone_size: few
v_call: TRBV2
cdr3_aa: CASSAAGGPAEQFF
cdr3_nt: TGTGCCAGCAGTGCAGCGGGAGGGCCGGCGGAGCAGTTCTTC

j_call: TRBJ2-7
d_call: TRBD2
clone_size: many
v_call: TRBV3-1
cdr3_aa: CASSLASGGYEQYF
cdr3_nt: TGTGCCAGCAGCCTGGCTAGCGGGGGTTACGAGCAGTACTTC

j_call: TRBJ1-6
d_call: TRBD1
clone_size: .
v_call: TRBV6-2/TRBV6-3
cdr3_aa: CASRPSSGTGNSLHF
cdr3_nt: TGTGCCAGCAGACCCTCGTCCGGGACAGGCAATTCTCTCCACTTT

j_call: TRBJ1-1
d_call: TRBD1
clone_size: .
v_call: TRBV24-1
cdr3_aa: CATSDPLTGTGAEAFF
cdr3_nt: TGTGCCACCAGTGACCCCTTAACCGGGACAGGGGCTGAAGCTTTCTTT

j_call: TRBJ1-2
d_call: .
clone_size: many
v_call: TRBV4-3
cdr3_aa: CASSQEGNYGYTF
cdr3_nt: TGCGCCAGCAGCCAAGAGGGGAACTATGGCTACACCTTC